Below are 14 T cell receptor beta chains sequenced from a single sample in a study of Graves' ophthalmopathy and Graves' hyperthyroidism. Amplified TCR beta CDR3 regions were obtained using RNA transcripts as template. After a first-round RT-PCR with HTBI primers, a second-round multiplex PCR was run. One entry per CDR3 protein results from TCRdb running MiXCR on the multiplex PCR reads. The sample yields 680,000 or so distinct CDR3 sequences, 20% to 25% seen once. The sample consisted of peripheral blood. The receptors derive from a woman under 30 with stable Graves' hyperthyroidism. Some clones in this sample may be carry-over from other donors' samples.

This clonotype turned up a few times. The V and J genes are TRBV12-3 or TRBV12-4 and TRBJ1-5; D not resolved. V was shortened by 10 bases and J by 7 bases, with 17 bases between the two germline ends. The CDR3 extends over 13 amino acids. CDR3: CATTTGFGQPQHF. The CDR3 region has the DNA TGTGCCACAACTACCGGGTTTGGGCAGCCCCAGCATTTT.

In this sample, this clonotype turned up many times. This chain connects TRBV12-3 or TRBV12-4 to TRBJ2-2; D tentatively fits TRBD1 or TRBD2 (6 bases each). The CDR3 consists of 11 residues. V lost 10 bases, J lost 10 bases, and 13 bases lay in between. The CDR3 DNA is TGTGCCACCGGGAGACAGGTGGAGCTGTTTTTT. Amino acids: CATGRQVELFF.

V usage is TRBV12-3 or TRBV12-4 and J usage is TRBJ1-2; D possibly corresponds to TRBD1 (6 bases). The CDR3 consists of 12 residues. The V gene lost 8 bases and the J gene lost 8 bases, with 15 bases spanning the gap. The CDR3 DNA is TGTGCCAGCGGGGGCCTGGGCGGCGGCTACACCTTC. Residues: CASGGLGGGYTF.

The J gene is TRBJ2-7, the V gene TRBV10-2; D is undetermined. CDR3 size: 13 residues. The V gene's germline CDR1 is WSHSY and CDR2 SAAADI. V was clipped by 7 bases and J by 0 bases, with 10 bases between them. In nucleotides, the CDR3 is TGCGCCAGCACCCCCTCAAGCTCCTACGAGCAGTACTTC. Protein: CASTPSSSYEQYF.

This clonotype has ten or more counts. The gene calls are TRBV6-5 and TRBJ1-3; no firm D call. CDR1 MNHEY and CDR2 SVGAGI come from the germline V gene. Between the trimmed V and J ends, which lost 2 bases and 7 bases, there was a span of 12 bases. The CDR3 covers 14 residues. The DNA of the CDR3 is TGTGCCAGCAGTTACGAAAGGACGGAGAACACCATATATTTT. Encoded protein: CASSYERTENTIYF.

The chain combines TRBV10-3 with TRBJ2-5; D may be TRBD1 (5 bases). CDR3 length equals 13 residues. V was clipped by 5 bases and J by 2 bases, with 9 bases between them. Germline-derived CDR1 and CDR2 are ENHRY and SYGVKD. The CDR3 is CAISSRQQETQYF. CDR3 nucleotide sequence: TGTGCCATCAGTTCGCGACAGCAAGAGACCCAGTACTTC.

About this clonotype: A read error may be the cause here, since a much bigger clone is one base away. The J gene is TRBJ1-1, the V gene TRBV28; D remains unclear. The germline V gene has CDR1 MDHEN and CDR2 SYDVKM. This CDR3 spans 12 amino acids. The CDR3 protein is CASSLRYTEACF. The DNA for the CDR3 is TGTGCCAGCAGTTTACGGTACACTGAAGCTTGCTTT.

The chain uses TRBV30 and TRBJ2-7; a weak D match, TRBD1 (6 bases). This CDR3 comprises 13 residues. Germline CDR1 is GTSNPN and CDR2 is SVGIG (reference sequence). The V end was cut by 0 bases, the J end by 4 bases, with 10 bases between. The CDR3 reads CAWSVQGRYEQYF. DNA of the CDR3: TGTGCCTGGAGTGTACAGGGTAGATACGAGCAGTACTTC.

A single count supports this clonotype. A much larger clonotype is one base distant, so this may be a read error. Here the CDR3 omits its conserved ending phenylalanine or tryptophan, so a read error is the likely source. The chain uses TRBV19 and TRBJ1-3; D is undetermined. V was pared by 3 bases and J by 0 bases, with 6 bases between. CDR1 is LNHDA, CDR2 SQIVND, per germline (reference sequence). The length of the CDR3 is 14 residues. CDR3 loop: CASSIDGSGNTIYV. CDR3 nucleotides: TGTGCCAGTAGTATCGATGGCTCTGGAAACACCATATATGTT.

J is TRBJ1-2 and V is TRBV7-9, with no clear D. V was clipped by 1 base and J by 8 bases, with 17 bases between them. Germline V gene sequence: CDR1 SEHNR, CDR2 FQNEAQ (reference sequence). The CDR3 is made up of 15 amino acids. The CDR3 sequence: CASSLGARKAIGYTF. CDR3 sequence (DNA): TGTGCCAGCAGCTTAGGGGCCCGTAAGGCTATCGGCTACACCTTC.

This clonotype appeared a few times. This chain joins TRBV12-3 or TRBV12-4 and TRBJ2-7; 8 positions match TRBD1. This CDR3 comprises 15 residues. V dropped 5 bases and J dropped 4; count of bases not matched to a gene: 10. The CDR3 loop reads CASSPRTGKGYEQYF. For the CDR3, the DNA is TGTGCCAGCAGTCCTCGGACAGGGAAGGGGTACGAGCAGTACTTC.

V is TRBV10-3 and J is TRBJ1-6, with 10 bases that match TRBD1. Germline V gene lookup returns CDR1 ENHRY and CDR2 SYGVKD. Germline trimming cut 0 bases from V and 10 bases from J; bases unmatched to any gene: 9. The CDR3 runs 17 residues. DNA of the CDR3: TGTGCCATCAGTGAGTCGTTGGGGACAGGGGAAGGATCACCCCTCCACTTT. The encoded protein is CAISESLGTGEGSPLHF.

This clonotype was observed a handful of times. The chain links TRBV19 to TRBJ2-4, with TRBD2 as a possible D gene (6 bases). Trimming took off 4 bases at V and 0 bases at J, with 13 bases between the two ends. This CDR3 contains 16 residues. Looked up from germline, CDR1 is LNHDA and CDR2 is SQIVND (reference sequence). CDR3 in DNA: TGTGCCAGTAGTAAGGTCGGGGGTCTAGCCAAAAACATTCAGTACTTC. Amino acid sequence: CASSKVGGLAKNIQYF.

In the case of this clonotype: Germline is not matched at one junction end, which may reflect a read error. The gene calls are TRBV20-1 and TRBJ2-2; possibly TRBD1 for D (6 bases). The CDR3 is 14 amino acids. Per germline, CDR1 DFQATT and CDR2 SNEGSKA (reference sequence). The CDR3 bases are TGCAGTGCTCGGATCACAGGGAACGCCGGGGAGCTGTTTTTT. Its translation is CSARITGNAGELFF.